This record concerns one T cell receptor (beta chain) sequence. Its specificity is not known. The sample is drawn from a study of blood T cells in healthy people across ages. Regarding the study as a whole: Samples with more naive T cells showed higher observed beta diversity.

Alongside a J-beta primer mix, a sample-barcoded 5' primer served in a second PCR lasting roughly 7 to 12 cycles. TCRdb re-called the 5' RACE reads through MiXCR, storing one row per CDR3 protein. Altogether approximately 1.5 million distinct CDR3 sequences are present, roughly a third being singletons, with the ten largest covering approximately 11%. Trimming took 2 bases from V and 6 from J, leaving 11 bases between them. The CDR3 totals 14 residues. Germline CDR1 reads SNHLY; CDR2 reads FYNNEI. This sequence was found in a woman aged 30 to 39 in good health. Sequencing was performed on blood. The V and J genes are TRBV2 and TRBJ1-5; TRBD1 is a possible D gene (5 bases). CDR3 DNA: TGTGCCAGCAGTGAATCAGGGAGGCTTCAGCCCCAGCATTTT. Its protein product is CASSESGRLQPQHF.